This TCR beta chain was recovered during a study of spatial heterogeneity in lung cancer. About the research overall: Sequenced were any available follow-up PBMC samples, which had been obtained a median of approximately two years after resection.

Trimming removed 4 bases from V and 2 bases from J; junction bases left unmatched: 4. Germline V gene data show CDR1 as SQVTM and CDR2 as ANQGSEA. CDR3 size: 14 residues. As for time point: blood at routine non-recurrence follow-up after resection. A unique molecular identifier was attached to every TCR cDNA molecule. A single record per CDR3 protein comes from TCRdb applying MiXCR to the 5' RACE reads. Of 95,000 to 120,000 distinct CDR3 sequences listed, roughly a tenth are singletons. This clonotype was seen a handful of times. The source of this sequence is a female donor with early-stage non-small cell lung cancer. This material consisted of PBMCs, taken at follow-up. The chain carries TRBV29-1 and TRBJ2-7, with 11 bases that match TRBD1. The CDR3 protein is CSVGPGQGAYEQYF. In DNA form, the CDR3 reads TGCAGCGTTGGGCCGGGACAGGGGGCCTACGAGCAGTACTTC.